These 14 T cell receptor beta chains were all obtained from the same sample, sequenced in a study of Ad26.COV2.S vaccination and SARS-CoV-2 variants. Treatment here: roughly 19 received Ad26.COV2.S at low or high dose, single or two shots; about 5 received placebo; per-sample allocation not given. Specimens were obtained on day 63 following the first vaccine or placebo injection. Profiling relied on immunoSEQ multiplex PCR, and the TCRdb table lists in-frame clones only, not all of them. The sample lists hundreds of thousands of clones; around nine tenths were seen once. The specimen was peripheral blood, collected in a trial of Ad26.COV2.S vaccine versus placebo. The receptors were sampled from a person aged 18 to 65 who received the Ad26.COV2.S COVID-19 vaccine or a placebo.

The rearrangement uses TRBV7-8 and TRBJ2-3; TRBD1 or TRBD2 may be the D gene (6 bases each). V lost 6 bases and J lost 1, with 23 bases in between. The CDR3 spans 18 residues. CDR1 and CDR2 from the germline V gene are SGHVS and FQNEAQ. The CDR3 DNA sequence: TGTGCCAGCAGTCAAGGTAGATGGGGGGACAAACGCACAGATACGCAGTATTTT. Protein sequence: CASSQGRWGDKRTDTQYF.

CDR3 DNA sequence: TGTGCCAGCAGCTCCACCTCCTCCAGGGTGGGCGGGGAGCTGTTTTTT. Translating it yields CASSSTSSRVGGELFF. This rearrangement joins TRBV7-3 to TRBJ2-2; perhaps TRBD1 as D (5 bases). Germline V gene data show CDR1 as SGHTA and CDR2 as FQGTGA. This CDR3 has 16 residues. V was pared by 4 bases and J by 7 bases, with 19 bases between. The full variable domain, in which reference TRBV7-3 and TRBJ2-2 provide the parts outside the CDR3, is GAGVSQTPSNKVTEKGKYVELRCDPISGHTALYWYRQSLGQGPEFLIYFQGTGAADDSGLPNDRFFAVRPEGSVSTLKIQRTERGDSAVYLCASSSTSSRVGGELFFGEGSRLTVL.

Note on this clone: Other DNA sequences of this sample code for an identical CDR3. This sequence joins TRBV7-9 and TRBJ2-7; D could derive from TRBD1 or TRBD2 (5 bases each). The CDR3 is 14 residues long. V was cut by 4 bases and J by 1 base, with 11 bases left in between. From germline, CDR1 is SEHNR and CDR2 FQNEAQ (reference sequence). Here the CDR3 DNA reads TGTGCCAGCAGCTCCGGGACGGTTTCCTACGAGCAGTACTTC. The encoded protein is CASSSGTVSYEQYF. The complete variable domain, with remaining parts taken from reference TRBV7-9 and TRBJ2-7, reads DTGVSQNPRHKITKRGQNVTFRCDPISEHNRLYWYRQTLGQGPEFLTYFQNEAQLEKSRLLSDRFSAERPKGSFSTLEIQRTEQGDSAMYLCASSSGTVSYEQYFGPGTRLTVT.

The gene calls are TRBV4-2 and TRBJ2-1; D possibly corresponds to TRBD2 (5 bases). CDR1 is LGHNA and CDR2 is YNFKEQ in the germline V gene. Between the trimmed V and J ends, which lost 0 bases and 6 bases, there was a span of 18 bases. The CDR3 length is 17 residues. CDR3 amino acids: CASSQDVGLARVNEQFF. For the CDR3, the DNA is TGTGCCAGCAGCCAAGACGTCGGCCTAGCACGGGTCAATGAGCAGTTCTTC.

V is TRBV7-8 and J is TRBJ2-5; D assignment may be TRBD1 or TRBD2 (5 bases each). Trimming cost V 4 bases and J 4 bases, with 13 bases left between them. The CDR3 loop spans 14 amino acids. The germline V gene has CDR1 SGHVS and CDR2 FQNEAQ. The CDR3 nucleotides are TGTGCCAGCAGCTCTTACTCGGGGCCAGAGACCCAGTACTTC. It encodes CASSSYSGPETQYF.

The gene calls are TRBV6-2 or TRBV6-3 and TRBJ1-6; TRBD1 is a possible D gene (5 bases). This CDR3 has 16 residues. Trimming removed 4 bases at V and 13 bases at J, with 23 bases between. Germline V CDR1 and CDR2: MNHEY, SVGEGT. CDR3 sequence: CASSSGPGPPRRPLHF. The CDR3 coding sequence is TGTGCCAGCAGTTCTGGACCGGGACCGCCGAGGAGGCCCCTCCACTTT.

The chain links TRBV29-1 to TRBJ2-1; 9 positions agree with TRBD2. In germline, CDR1 is SQVTM, CDR2 ANQGSEA. The CDR3 consists of 13 residues. Losses at the gene ends were 4 bases for V and 6 bases for J; bases not matched to a gene: 4. The DNA of the CDR3 is TGCAGCGTTGCCCGGACTAGCGTCAATGAGCAGTTCTTC. Translating gives CSVARTSVNEQFF.

This chain uses TRBV9 with TRBJ2-3; D call uncertain. V lost 0 bases and J lost 3, with 11 bases in between. The CDR3 totals 15 residues. Germline assignment: CDR1 SGDLS and CDR2 YYNGEE. CDR3 DNA sequence: TGTGCCAGCAGCGTAGAGGGTAAGAGGACAGATACGCAGTATTTT. It codes for CASSVEGKRTDTQYF.

This chain uses TRBV21-1 with TRBJ1-5. TRBV21-1 is termed a pseudogene. This CDR3 region has 15 residues. CDR3: CASSKAELSNQPQHF. CDR3 nucleotide sequence: TGTGCCAGCAGCAAGGCGGAGCTTAGCAATCAGCCCCAGCATTTT.

V and J are TRBV11-2 and TRBJ1-2; D is uncertain. V lost 5 bases to trimming and J lost 4 bases, with 11 bases between them. Per germline, CDR1 SGHAT and CDR2 FQNNGV. CDR3 size: 13 residues. CDR3 residues: CASSPGRSYGYTF. As DNA, the CDR3 is TGTGCCAGCAGCCCCGGACGGAGCTATGGCTACACCTTC.

This chain links TRBV7-2 with TRBJ2-1; D perhaps matches TRBD1 (6 bases). Germline V gene sequence: CDR1 SGHTA, CDR2 FQGNSA. This CDR3 has 15 amino acids. Trimming shortened V by 10 bases and J by 3 bases, and 19 bases separated the two germline ends. CDR3 protein: CATLLQTGVYNEQFF. Written as DNA, the CDR3 is TGTGCCACCCTTCTCCAGACAGGCGTCTACAATGAGCAGTTCTTC.

This sequence joins TRBV14 and TRBJ1-1; 7 bases line up with TRBD1. The trim removed 6 bases at V and 1 base at J, leaving 2 bases unmatched. The germline V gene encodes CDR1 SGHDN and CDR2 FVKESK. This CDR3 spans 13 amino acids. CDR3: CASSWDRNTEAFF. As DNA, the CDR3 is TGTGCCAGCAGTTGGGACAGGAACACTGAAGCTTTCTTT.

The rearrangement uses TRBV4-2 and TRBJ2-7; D remains ambiguous. CDR3 size: 12 residues. V lost 4 bases, J lost 4 bases, and 8 bases lay in between. Germline CDR1 LGHNA, CDR2 YNFKEQ. The CDR3 is CASSRDPYEQYF. CDR3 DNA: TGTGCCAGCAGCCGCGACCCATACGAGCAGTACTTC.

The chain carries TRBV28 and TRBJ1-2, with a tentative D call TRBD1 (6 bases). This CDR3 comprises 16 residues. Germline CDR1 and CDR2: MDHEN and SYDVKM. V lost 3 bases and J 3 bases, leaving 17 bases between the germline ends. The CDR3 spells CASSFFRGAGDYGYTF. CDR3 sequence (DNA): TGTGCCAGCAGTTTTTTCCGGGGGGCTGGCGACTATGGCTACACCTTC.